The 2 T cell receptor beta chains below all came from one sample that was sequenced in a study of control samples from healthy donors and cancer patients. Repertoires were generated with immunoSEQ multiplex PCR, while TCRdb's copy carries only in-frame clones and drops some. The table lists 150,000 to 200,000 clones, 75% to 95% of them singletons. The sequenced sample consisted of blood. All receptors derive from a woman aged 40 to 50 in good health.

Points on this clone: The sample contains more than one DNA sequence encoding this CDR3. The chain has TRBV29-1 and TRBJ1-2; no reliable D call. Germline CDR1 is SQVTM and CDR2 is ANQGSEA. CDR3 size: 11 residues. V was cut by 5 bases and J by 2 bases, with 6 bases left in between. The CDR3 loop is CSVTENYGYTF. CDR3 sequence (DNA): TGCAGCGTTACCGAGAACTATGGCTACACCTTC.

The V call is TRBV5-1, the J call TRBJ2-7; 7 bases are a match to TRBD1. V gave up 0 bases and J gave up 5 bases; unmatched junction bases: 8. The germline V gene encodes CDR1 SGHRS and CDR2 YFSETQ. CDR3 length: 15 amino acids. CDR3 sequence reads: CASSLAPGQMNEQYF. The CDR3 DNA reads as TGCGCCAGCAGCTTGGCCCCGGGACAGATGAACGAGCAGTACTTC.